This TCR beta chain was profiled in a study of cytomegalovirus exposure and HLA in healthy donors. Study conclusions and caveats: Specific recognition of CMV antigens was confirmed in vitro for three chains (all CMV-associated). 164 TCR beta chains were listed as cytomegalovirus-associated. Within an earlier analysis, most TCR beta V segments proved productive either about 87% or about 30% of the time. Analysis performed later found roughly 17,000 TCR beta sequences associated with HLA alleles at 0.05 false discovery rate.

The CDR3 is 12 amino acids. Trimming took 5 bases from V and 10 from J, leaving 9 bases between them. Germline V gene lookup returns CDR1 SGHTA and CDR2 FQGNSA. 60 Vbeta and 13 Jbeta primers were used in PCR. The method was immunoSEQ multiplex PCR; TCRdb's version includes in-frame clones alone and lacks a portion of them. The table includes 180,000 or so clones, 76% detected once. A note on this clone: What it recognizes is unknown.

Sequencing input: PBMCs. The chain combines TRBV7-2 with TRBJ1-6, with a weak D call TRBD1 (5 bases). The receptor was derived from a woman aged 25 to 39 in good health and CMV-seropositive. CDR3 protein: CASSTPGSPLHF. CDR3 nucleotides: TGTGCCAGCAGCACCCCAGGGTCACCCCTCCACTTT.